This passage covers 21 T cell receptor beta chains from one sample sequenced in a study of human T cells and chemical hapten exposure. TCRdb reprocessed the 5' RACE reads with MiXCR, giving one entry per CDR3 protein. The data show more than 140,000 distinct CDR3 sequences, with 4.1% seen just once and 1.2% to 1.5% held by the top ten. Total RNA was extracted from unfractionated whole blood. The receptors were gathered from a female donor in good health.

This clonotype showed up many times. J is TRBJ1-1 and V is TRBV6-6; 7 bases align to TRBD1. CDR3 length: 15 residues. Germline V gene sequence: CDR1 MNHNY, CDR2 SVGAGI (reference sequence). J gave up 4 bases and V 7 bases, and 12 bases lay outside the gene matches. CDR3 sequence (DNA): TGTGCCAGCAACCCGGGACAGACGTGGGCCACTGAAGCTTTCTTT. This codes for CASNPGQTWATEAFF.

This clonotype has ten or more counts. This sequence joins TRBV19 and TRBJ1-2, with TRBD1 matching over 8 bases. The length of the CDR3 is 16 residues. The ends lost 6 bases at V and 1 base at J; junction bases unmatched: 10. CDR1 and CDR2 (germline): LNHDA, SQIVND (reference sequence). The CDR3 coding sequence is TGTGCCAGTAGCAACCAGGGGGCCACCGTTAACTATGGCTACACCTTC. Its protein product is CASSNQGATVNYGYTF.

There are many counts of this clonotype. CDR3 protein: CSVMGRNPNTGELFF. The CDR3 DNA follows: TGCAGCGTTATGGGACGCAACCCGAACACCGGGGAGCTGTTTTTT. This chain joins TRBV29-1 and TRBJ2-2; D might be TRBD1 or TRBD2, each matching 5 bases. The CDR3 loop spans 15 amino acids. Germline V lookup: CDR1 SQVTM, CDR2 ANQGSEA. V gave up 5 bases and J gave up 0 bases, with 13 bases separating them.

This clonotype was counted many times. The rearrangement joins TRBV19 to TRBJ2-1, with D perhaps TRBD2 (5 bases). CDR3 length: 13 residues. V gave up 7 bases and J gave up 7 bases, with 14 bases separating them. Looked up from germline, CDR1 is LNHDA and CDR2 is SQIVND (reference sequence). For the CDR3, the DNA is TGTGCCAGTACGAGGGATTCGCGGAATGAGCAGTTCTTC. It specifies CASTRDSRNEQFF.

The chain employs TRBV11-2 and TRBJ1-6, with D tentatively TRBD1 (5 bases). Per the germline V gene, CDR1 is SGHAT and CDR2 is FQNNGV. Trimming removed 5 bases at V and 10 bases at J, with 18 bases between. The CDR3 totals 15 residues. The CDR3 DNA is TGTGCCAGCAGCGACCCTGGACAATGTGAATCACCCCTCCACTTT. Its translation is CASSDPGQCESPLHF.

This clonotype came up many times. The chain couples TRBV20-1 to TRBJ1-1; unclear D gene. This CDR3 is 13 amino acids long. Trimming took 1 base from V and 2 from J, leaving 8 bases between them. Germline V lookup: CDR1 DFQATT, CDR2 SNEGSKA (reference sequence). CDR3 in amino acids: CSARGQANTEAFF. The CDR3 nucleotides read TGCAGTGCTAGAGGACAAGCAAACACTGAAGCTTTCTTT.

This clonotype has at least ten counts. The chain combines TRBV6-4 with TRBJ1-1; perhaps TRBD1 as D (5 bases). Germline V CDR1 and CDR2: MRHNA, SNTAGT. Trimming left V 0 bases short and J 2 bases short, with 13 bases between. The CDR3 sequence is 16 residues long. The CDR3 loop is CASSDSPGKGNTEAFF. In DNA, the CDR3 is TGTGCCAGCAGTGACTCGCCAGGGAAGGGCAACACTGAAGCTTTCTTT.

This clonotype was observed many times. The CDR3 DNA sequence: TGTGCCAGCAGCCAAGATCAACAGGGGCGCTCCTACGAGCAGTACTTC. Translation gives CASSQDQQGRSYEQYF. The chain combines TRBV4-2 with TRBJ2-7; 7 bases match TRBD1. V was pared by 0 bases and J by 0 bases, with 5 bases of the junction left unmatched. Germline V lookup: CDR1 LGHNA, CDR2 YNFKEQ. This CDR3 region has 16 residues.

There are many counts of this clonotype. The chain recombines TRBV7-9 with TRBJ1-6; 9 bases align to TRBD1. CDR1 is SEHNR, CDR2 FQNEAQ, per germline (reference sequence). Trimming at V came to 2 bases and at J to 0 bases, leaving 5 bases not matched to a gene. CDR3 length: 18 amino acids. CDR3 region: CASSLHGTGTSYNSPLHF. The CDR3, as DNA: TGTGCCAGCAGCTTACACGGGACAGGGACCTCCTATAATTCACCCCTCCACTTT.

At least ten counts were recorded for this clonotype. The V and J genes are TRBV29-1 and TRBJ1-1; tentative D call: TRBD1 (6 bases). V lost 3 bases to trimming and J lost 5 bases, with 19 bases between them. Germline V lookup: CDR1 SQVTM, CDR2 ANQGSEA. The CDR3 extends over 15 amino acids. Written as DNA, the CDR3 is TGCAGCGTTGACCCCAAGGGGGGTGAAGGTACTGAAGCTTTCTTT. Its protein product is CSVDPKGGEGTEAFF.

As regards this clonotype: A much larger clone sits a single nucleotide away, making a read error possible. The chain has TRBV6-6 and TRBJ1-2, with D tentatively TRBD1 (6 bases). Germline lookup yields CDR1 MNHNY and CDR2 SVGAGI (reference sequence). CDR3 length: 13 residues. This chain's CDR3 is CASSRTVNYGDTF. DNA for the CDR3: TGTGCCAGCAGCAGGACAGTAAACTATGGCGACACCTTC.

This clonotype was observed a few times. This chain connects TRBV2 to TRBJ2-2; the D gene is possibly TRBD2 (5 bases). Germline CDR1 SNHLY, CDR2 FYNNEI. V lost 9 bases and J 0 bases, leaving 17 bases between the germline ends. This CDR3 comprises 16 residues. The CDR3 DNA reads TGTGCCAGAAGCAGAGGGAATCTCGCGAACACCGGGGAGCTGTTTTTT. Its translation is CARSRGNLANTGELFF.

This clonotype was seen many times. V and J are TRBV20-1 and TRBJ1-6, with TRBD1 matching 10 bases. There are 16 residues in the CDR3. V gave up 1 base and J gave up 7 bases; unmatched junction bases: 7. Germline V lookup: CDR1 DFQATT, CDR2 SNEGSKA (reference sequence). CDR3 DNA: TGCAGTGCTAGAGTCCGGCCGGGACAGGGGAATTCACCCCTCCACTTT. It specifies CSARVRPGQGNSPLHF.

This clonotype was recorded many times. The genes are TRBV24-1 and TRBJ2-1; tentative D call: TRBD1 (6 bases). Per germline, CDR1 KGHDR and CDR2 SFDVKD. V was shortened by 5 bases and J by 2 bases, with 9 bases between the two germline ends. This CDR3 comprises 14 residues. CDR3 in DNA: TGTGCCACCAGTGGGGGGCCGACCTACAATGAGCAGTTCTTC. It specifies CATSGGPTYNEQFF.

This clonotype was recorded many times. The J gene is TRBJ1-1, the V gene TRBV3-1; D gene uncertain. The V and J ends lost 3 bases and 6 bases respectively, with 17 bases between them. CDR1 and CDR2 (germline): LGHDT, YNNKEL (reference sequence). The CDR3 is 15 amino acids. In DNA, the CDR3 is TGTGCCAGCAGCCACGCAACAGCCGGTTTCTCTGAAGCTTTCTTT. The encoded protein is CASSHATAGFSEAFF.

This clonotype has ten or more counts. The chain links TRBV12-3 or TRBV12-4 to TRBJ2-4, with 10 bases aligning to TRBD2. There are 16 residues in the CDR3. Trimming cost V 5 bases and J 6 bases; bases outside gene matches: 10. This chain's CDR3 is CASSPNSGGRRNIQYF. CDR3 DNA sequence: TGTGCCAGCAGTCCAAATAGCGGGGGGCGCCGAAACATTCAGTACTTC.

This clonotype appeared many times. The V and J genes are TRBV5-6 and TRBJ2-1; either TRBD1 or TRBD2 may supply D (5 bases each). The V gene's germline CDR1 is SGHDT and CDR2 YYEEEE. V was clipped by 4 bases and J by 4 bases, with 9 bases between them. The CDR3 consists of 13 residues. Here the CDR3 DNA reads TGTGCCAGCAGCCGGGACGAGTACAATGAGCAGTTCTTC. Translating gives CASSRDEYNEQFF.

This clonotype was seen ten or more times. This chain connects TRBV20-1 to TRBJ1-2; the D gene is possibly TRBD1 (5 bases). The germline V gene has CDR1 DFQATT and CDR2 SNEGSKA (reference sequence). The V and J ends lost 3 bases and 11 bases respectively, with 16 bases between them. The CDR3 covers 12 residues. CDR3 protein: CSARDQGTSYTF. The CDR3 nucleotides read TGCAGTGCTAGGGACCAGGGTACTTCGTACACCTTC.

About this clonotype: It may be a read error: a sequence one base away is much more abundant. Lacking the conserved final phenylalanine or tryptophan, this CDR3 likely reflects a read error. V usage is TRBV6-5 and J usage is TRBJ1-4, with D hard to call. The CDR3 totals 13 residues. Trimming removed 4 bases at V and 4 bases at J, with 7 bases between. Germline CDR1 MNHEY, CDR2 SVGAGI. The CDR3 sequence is CASSSPSNEKLFL. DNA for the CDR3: TGTGCCAGCAGTTCCCCGAGTAATGAAAAACTGTTTTTG.

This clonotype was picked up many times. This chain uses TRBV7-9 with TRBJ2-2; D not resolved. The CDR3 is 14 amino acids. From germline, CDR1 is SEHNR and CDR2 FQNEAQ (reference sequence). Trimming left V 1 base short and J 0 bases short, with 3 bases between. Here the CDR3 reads CASSLGANTGELFF. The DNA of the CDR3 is TGTGCCAGCAGCTTAGGGGCGAACACCGGGGAGCTGTTTTTT.

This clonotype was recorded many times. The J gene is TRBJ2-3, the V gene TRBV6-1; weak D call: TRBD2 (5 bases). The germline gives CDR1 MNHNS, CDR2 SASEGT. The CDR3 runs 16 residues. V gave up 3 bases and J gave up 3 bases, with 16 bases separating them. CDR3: CASSDRFSRGTDTQYF. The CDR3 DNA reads TGTGCCAGCAGTGATCGCTTCTCTCGGGGTACAGATACGCAGTATTTT.